These 14 T cell receptor beta chains came from one sample sequenced in a study of T cell clones after liver transplantation. Only in-frame clones appear in the TCRdb table, and some are missing; sequencing was by immunoSEQ multiplex PCR. The table includes some 34,000 clones, over 85% detected once. The starting material was CD8+ T cells from blood, obtained 12 months after liver transplant. These receptors were taken from a human patient who received a liver transplant. Some T cells may have originated in the graft donor.

This chain uses TRBV2 with TRBJ1-1, with D possibly being TRBD1 (6 bases). V lost 1 base to trimming and J lost 0 bases, with 18 bases between them. Germline V CDR1 and CDR2: SNHLY, FYNNEI. The CDR3 covers 18 residues. CDR3 coding DNA: TGTGCCAGCAGTGAAGAAGGGGGGGGCAGGGCGATGAACACTGAAGCTTTCTTT. As protein: CASSEEGGGRAMNTEAFF.

V and J are TRBV27 and TRBJ2-5; either TRBD1 or TRBD2 may fit D (6 bases each). The CDR3 extends over 12 amino acids. The V end lost 5 bases, the J end lost 13 bases, and 17 bases lay between the germline ends. CDR1 is MNHEY and CDR2 is SMNVEV in the germline V gene (reference sequence). The DNA of the CDR3 is TGTGCCAGCAGTATAGGGGGGTCCCCCTGGTACTTC. Its protein product is CASSIGGSPWYF.

The gene calls are TRBV4-1 and TRBJ2-1, with 7 bases that match TRBD2. CDR1 is MGHRA and CDR2 is YSYEKL in the germline V gene. CDR3 length: 16 residues. With 1 base clipped from V and 7 bases from J, the junction kept 10 bases outside the gene matches. The CDR3 nucleotides are TGCGCCAGCAGCCAAGCCGCGGGAGATCGGCAGAATGAGCAGTTCTTC. Translation gives CASSQAAGDRQNEQFF.

V usage is TRBV28 and J usage is TRBJ2-1; 11 bases line up with TRBD2. Germline trimming cut 6 bases from V and 5 bases from J; bases unmatched to any gene: 6. The CDR3 runs 15 residues. Germline CDR1 MDHEN, CDR2 SYDVKM. This CDR3 is CASRRTSGRNNEQFF. CDR3 sequence (DNA): TGTGCCAGCAGACGGACTAGCGGGCGTAACAATGAGCAGTTCTTC.

The genes are TRBV10-1 and TRBJ2-7; D gene uncertain. CDR3 length: 10 residues. Germline values: CDR1 WNHNN, CDR2 SYGVQD (reference sequence). CDR3 bases: TGCGTCCAGACCCCCTACGAGCAGTACTTC. Protein product: CVQTPYEQYF.

As to this clone: Relative to the germline gene, one junction end is altered; a read error may explain this. The gene calls are TRBV7-7 and TRBJ2-5; 14 bases are shared with TRBD2. The germline gives CDR1 SSHAT, CDR2 FNYEAQ (reference sequence). The length of the CDR3 is 17 residues. The CDR3 region has the DNA TGTGCTAGCAGCCTCCCCGGACTAGCGGGAGGCCGAGAGACCCAGTACTTC. Its protein product is CASSLPGLAGGRETQYF.

The V and J genes are TRBV10-3 and TRBJ2-3, with D possibly matching TRBD2 (6 bases). Germline V gene data show CDR1 as ENHRY and CDR2 as SYGVKD. The CDR3 length is 14 residues. V lost 8 bases to trimming and J lost 2 bases, with 14 bases between them. CDR3 in amino acids: CAIARGGNTDTQYF. DNA for the CDR3: TGTGCCATCGCGAGGGGCGGGAACACAGATACGCAGTATTTT.

This clone was seen only once. This may stem from a read error, because a much larger clone lies one nucleotide away. V and J are TRBV27 and TRBJ2-3, with 12 bases aligning to TRBD2. The germline CDR1 and CDR2 sequences are MNHEY and SMNVEV (reference sequence). This CDR3 has 16 residues. The CDR3 reads CVSRVLAGGFEDTQYF. The CDR3 bases are TGTGTCAGCAGGGTACTAGCGGGAGGATTTGAAGATACGCAGTATTTT.

The gene calls are TRBV7-6 and TRBJ2-1, with TRBD1 matching over 9 bases. The CDR3 totals 16 residues. The junction had 5 bases not matched to a gene; V was cut back by 5 bases and J by 0 bases. CDR1 and CDR2 (germline): SGHVS, FNYEAQ. Written as DNA, the CDR3 is TGTGCCAGCAGCCCCGGGACAGGGCTCTCCTACAATGAGCAGTTCTTC. It translates to CASSPGTGLSYNEQFF.

The chain uses TRBV10-2 and TRBJ2-4, with D perhaps assigned TRBD1 or TRBD2 (7 bases each). The CDR3 has 16 residues. The V end was cut by 10 bases, the J end by 2 bases, with 21 bases between. Looked up from germline, CDR1 is WSHSY and CDR2 is SAAADI. The CDR3 protein is CATGGQGDLTKNIQYF. Written as DNA, the CDR3 is TGCGCCACCGGGGGGCAGGGGGACTTGACCAAAAACATTCAGTACTTC.

The gene calls are TRBV27 and TRBJ2-1, with unresolved D. The V end lost 2 bases, the J end lost 0 bases, and 8 bases lay between the germline ends. CDR3 length equals 15 residues. Germline loops: CDR1 MNHEY, CDR2 SMNVEV (reference sequence). The CDR3 reads CASSLSRSSYNEQFF. In DNA form, the CDR3 reads TGTGCCAGCAGTTTAAGTCGGAGCTCCTACAATGAGCAGTTCTTC.

The rearrangement links TRBV5-8 to TRBJ2-1; D is perhaps TRBD2 (5 bases). Germline-derived CDR1 and CDR2 are SGHTS and YDEGEE. V gave up 4 bases and J gave up 10 bases, with 15 bases separating them. The CDR3 spans 13 residues. The CDR3: CASSGFSAYEQFF. The CDR3 DNA follows: TGTGCCAGCAGCGGGTTTAGCGCGTACGAGCAGTTCTTC.

The V and J genes are TRBV2 and TRBJ2-5; possible D gene TRBD2, 6 bases. The end of the DNA fits TRBJ2-7 better, so the J call may be wrong. The CDR3 consists of 15 residues. The germline V gene has CDR1 SNHLY and CDR2 FYNNEI. CDR3 loop: CASSERLAPTYEQYF. In DNA form, the CDR3 reads TGTGCCAGCAGTGAAAGGCTAGCGCCTACCTACGAGCAGTACTTC.

The genes are TRBV11-3 and TRBJ2-7; tentatively, D is TRBD1 or TRBD2 (5 bases each). This CDR3 region has 13 residues. The V and J ends lost 1 base and 6 bases respectively, with 10 bases between them. Germline-derived CDR1 and CDR2 are SGHNT and YENEEA. DNA of the CDR3: TGTGCCAGCAGCTTAGTGGGACCTCCCGAGCAGTACTTC. Protein product: CASSLVGPPEQYF. Full variable domain (missing parts from reference TRBV11-3 and TRBJ2-7): EAGVVQSPRYKIIEKKQPVAFWCNPISGHNTLYWYLQNLGQGPELLIRYENEEAVDDSQLPKDRFSAERLKGVDSTLKIQPAELGDSAVYLCASSLVGPPEQYFGPGTRLTVT.